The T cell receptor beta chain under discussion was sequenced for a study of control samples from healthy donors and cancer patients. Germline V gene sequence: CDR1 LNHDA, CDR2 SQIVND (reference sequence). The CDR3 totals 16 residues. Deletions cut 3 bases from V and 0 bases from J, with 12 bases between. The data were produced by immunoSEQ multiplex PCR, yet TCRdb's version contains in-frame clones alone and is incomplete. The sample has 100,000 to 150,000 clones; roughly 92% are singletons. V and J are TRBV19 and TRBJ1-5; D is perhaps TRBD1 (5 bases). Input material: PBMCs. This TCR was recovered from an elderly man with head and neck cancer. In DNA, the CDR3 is TGTGCCAGTAGTATCTTGGCAGGGATTAGCAATCAGCCCCAGCATTTT. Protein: CASSILAGISNQPQHF.